The T cell receptor (beta chain) under discussion was sequenced for a study of blood T cell repertoires in COVID-19. Study at large: There were acute and convalescent COVID-19 samples, and they came from the United States, Italy and Spain.

Study processing details: Amplification with reference gene primers provided the estimates of nucleated cell counts. The data were produced by immunoSEQ multiplex PCR, yet TCRdb's version contains in-frame clones alone and is incomplete. V and J calls plus clone size are reproduced from that table; the DNA served to infer D and trimming. The sample records 70,000 or so clones, more than 85% being singletons. The CDR3 is 19 residues long. With V trimmed by 0 bases and J by 0 bases, 8 bases remained unmatched. Germline V CDR1 and CDR2: SGHRS, YFSETQ. The chain joins TRBV5-1 to TRBJ2-3; the match to TRBD2 covers 12 bases. Sequenced material: peripheral blood. The TCR originated in a man in his sixties with acute or convalescent COVID-19. The CDR3 region is CASSLATSGGVTSTDTQYF. The CDR3 bases are TGCGCCAGCAGCTTGGCGACTAGCGGGGGTGTCACTAGCACAGATACGCAGTATTTT.